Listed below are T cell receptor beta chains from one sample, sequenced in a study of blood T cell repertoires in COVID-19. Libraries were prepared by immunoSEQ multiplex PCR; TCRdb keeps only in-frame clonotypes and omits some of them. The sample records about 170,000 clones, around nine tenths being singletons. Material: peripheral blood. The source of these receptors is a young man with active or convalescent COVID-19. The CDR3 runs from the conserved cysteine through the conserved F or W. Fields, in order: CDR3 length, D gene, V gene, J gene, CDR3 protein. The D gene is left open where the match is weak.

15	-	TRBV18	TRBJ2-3	CASSPPAGASDTQYF
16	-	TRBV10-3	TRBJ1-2	CAISTRREQGNYGYTF
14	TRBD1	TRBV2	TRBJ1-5	CASRDRVSNQPQHF
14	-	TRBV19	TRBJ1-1	CASRSVVSDTEAFF
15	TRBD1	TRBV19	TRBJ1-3	CASSALTGAGNTIYF
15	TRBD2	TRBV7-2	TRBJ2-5	CASSLGLAGQETQYF
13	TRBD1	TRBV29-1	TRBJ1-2	CSVGQGGLYGYTF
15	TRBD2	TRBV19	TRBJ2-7	CASKWGGGDSYEQYF
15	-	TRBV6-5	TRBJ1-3	CASSPSVASGNTIYF
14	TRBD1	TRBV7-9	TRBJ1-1	CASSSTGDATEAFF
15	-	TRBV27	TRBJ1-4	CATFLTPRADEKLFF
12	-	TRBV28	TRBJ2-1	CASKGSGNEQFF
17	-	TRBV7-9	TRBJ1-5	CASSLGRGGVLYQPQHF
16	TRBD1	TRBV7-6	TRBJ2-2	CASSPGQAPYTGELFF
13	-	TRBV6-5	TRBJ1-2	CASRPQGNYGYTF
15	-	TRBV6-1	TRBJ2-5	CASSEDPSGEETQYF
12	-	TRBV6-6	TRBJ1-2	CASTGGPYGYTF
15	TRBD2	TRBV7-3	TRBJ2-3	CASSLSLAGVDTQYF